One and the same sample provided the 4 T cell receptor beta chains below, sequenced in a study of blood T cell repertoires in COVID-19. Clones were sequenced by immunoSEQ multiplex PCR, and TCRdb holds only the in-frame ones, with some missing. Of 90,000 to 150,000 clones listed, approximately 86% are singletons. Sequencing input: peripheral blood. These receptor sequences come from a human donor in a cohort sampled during active COVID-19.

The V call is TRBV5-1, the J call TRBJ1-5; 7 nucleotides agree with TRBD1. CDR1 is SGHRS and CDR2 is YFSETQ in the germline V gene. With V trimmed by 4 bases and J by 7 bases, 11 bases remained unmatched. The CDR3 spans 15 residues. The CDR3 DNA reads as TGCGCCAGCAGCCCCGAGGGGGCCCGGGACCAGCCCCAGCATTTT. It encodes CASSPEGARDQPQHF.

This chain links TRBV30 with TRBJ1-1; the D is unclear. Looked up from germline, CDR1 is GTSNPN and CDR2 is SVGIG (reference sequence). The CDR3 is made up of 15 amino acids. V shed 4 bases and J shed 1 base, with 16 bases lying between them. CDR3 DNA sequence: TGTGCCTGGACCCGTACGGAGGTTGGGAACACTGAAGCTTTCTTT. It is translated as CAWTRTEVGNTEAFF.

V and J are TRBV6-1 and TRBJ2-1; 8 bases line up with TRBD2. There are 16 residues in the CDR3. The germline V gene has CDR1 MNHNS and CDR2 SASEGT. J gave up 3 bases and V 2 bases, and 6 bases lay outside the gene matches. The CDR3 reads CASSELALAVYNEQFF. The DNA of the CDR3 is TGTGCCAGCAGTGAATTGGCACTAGCGGTCTACAATGAGCAGTTCTTC.

This rearrangement joins TRBV3-1 (or the pseudogene TRBV3-2) to TRBJ2-3; 7 nucleotides match TRBD2. V lost 0 bases, J lost 4 bases, and 7 bases stayed unmatched. Germline CDR1 LGHDT, CDR2 YNNKEL (reference sequence). This CDR3 is built from 16 residues. For the CDR3, the DNA is TGTGCCAGCAGCCAAGAACGGCGGGAGACACCAGATACGCAGTATTTT. Translating gives CASSQERRETPDTQYF.